This entry concerns a single TCR beta chain. Profiling relied on immunoSEQ multiplex PCR, and the TCRdb table lists in-frame clones only, not all of them. Here the sample spans approximately 170,000 clones, roughly 88% being singletons. This CDR3 has 14 residues. Germline V gives CDR1 SGHRS, CDR2 YFSETQ. The V end was cut by 1 base, the J end by 1 base, with 9 bases between. The source of the sample is a study of blood T cell repertoires in COVID-19. Study-level information: PBMCs, B-cell-depleted T cells, or T cells were the source of the cDNA or gDNA that made up the material.

The chain recombines TRBV5-1 with TRBJ2-7; a possible D gene is TRBD1 (6 bases). The sample consisted of peripheral blood. The source is a man aged 18 to 29 with COVID-19, enrolled during active disease. CDR3 coding DNA: TGCGCCAGCAGCTTGTCAGGGGAGTCCTACGAGCAGTACTTC. Its protein is CASSLSGESYEQYF.